Listed here are 25 T cell receptor beta chains from one sample, sequenced in a study of cytomegalovirus exposure and HLA in healthy donors. A multiplex PCR was run with 60 Vbeta primers and 13 Jbeta primers. Sequencing was performed with immunoSEQ multiplex PCR; in TCRdb, only in-frame clones are kept and a portion is missing. The data hold some 150,000 clones, with 80% observed a single time. The sample consisted of PBMCs. Receptor source: a man aged 25 to 45 in good health and CMV-seronegative.

The gene calls are TRBV19 and TRBJ2-3, with TRBD2 identical over 9 bases. Germline V gene sequence: CDR1 LNHDA, CDR2 SQIVND (reference sequence). This CDR3 is 14 amino acids long. After removal of 5 bases from V and 6 bases from J, the junction contained 6 bases not matched to a gene. The CDR3 DNA reads TGTGCCAGTAGTTTAGCGGGGGTCGACGATACGCAGTATTTT. This translates into CASSLAGVDDTQYF.

The rearrangement links TRBV6-1 to TRBJ1-2, with a possible D match to TRBD1 (5 bases). V shed 3 bases and J shed 8 bases, with 16 bases lying between them. Germline CDR1 reads MNHNS; CDR2 reads SASEGT. The CDR3 totals 14 residues. The DNA for the CDR3 is TGTGCCAGCAGTGATGGGGCCTGGCCTAGAGGCTACACCTTC. This translates into CASSDGAWPRGYTF.

The V gene is TRBV6-1, the J gene TRBJ1-6; D is ambiguous. V lost 4 bases to trimming and J lost 7 bases, with 8 bases between them. This CDR3 comprises 13 residues. Germline loops: CDR1 MNHNS, CDR2 SASEGT. CDR3 sequence (DNA): TGTGCCAGCAGTGGGCTCATAAATTCACCCCTCCACTTT. Protein sequence: CASSGLINSPLHF.

The rearrangement uses TRBV18 and TRBJ2-1; D is uncertain. Per the germline V gene, CDR1 is KGHSH and CDR2 is LQKENI. This CDR3 contains 16 residues. Between the trimmed V and J ends, which lost 0 bases and 0 bases, there was a span of 9 bases. The CDR3 nucleotides read TGTGCCAGCTCACCACCGGGCTGGCTCTCCTACAATGAGCAGTTCTTC. It is translated as CASSPPGWLSYNEQFF. Drawing the rest from reference TRBV18 and TRBJ2-1, the complete variable domain is NAGVMQNPRHLVRRRGQEARLRCSPMKGHSHVYWYRQLPEEGLKFMVYLQKENIIDESGMPKERFSAEFPKEGPSILRIQQVVRGDSAAYFCASSPPGWLSYNEQFFGPGTRLTVL.

This clone is a singleton in its sample. The CDR3 spells CASSLVTAGGLGDYGYTF. The CDR3 nucleotides are TGTGCCAGCAGCTTAGTCACGGCCGGGGGGCTAGGGGACTATGGCTACACCTTC. This chain uses TRBV7-6 with TRBJ1-2; TRBD1 might be the D (6 bases). Looked up from germline, CDR1 is SGHVS and CDR2 is FNYEAQ. V shed 1 base and J shed 3 bases, with 21 bases lying between them. The CDR3 loop spans 18 amino acids. The full variable domain, rest sourced from reference TRBV7-6 and TRBJ1-2, is GAGVSQSPRYKVTKRGQDVALRCDPISGHVSLYWYRQALGQGPEFLTYFNYEAQQDKSGLPNDRFSAERPEGSISTLTIQRTEQRDSAMYRCASSLVTAGGLGDYGYTFGSGTRLTVV.

The V and J genes are TRBV30 and TRBJ1-5; tentative D call: TRBD1 (6 bases). Between the trimmed V and J ends, which lost 1 base and 3 bases, there was a span of 13 bases. The CDR3 spans 15 residues. Per the germline V gene, CDR1 is GTSNPN and CDR2 is SVGIG (reference sequence). CDR3 DNA: TGTGCCTGGAGTGGTCAAACAGGGATCAATCAGCCCCAGCATTTT. Protein sequence: CAWSGQTGINQPQHF.

The rearrangement links TRBV5-4 to TRBJ1-2, with TRBD1 matching 8 bases. J lost 8 bases, V lost 4 bases, and 7 bases had no gene match. Germline V lookup: CDR1 SGHNT, CDR2 YYREEE (reference sequence). The CDR3 is made up of 13 amino acids. CDR3 coding DNA: TGTGCCAGCAGCCCAAACAGGGGGGACGGCTACACCTTC. Translation gives CASSPNRGDGYTF.

V usage is TRBV28 and J usage is TRBJ1-1; D gene uncertain. In germline, CDR1 is MDHEN, CDR2 SYDVKM. CDR3 length: 13 residues. V lost 5 bases to trimming and J lost 3 bases, with 10 bases between them. The CDR3 reads CASSPHIYTEAFF. DNA for the CDR3: TGTGCCAGCAGTCCGCACATTTACACTGAAGCTTTCTTT. The full variable domain, rest sourced from reference TRBV28 and TRBJ1-1, is DVKVTQSSRYLVKRTGEKVFLECVQDMDHENMFWYRQDPGLGLRLIYFSYDVKMKEKGDIPEGYSVSREKKERFSLILESASTNQTSMYLCASSPHIYTEAFFGQGTRLTVV.

This rearrangement joins TRBV6-5 to TRBJ2-1; the D gene is possibly TRBD2 (6 bases). This CDR3 contains 13 residues. Germline V gene lookup returns CDR1 MNHEY and CDR2 SVGAGI. V was pared by 7 bases and J by 8 bases, with 15 bases between. CDR3 amino acids: CASTSMSSDEQFF. In nucleotides, the CDR3 is TGTGCCAGCACTTCGATGTCTAGCGATGAGCAGTTCTTC.

Turning to this clone: Other DNA sequences in this specimen translate into the identical CDR3. This chain links TRBV5-1 with TRBJ1-1, with no clear D. The CDR3 has 14 residues. V lost 0 bases and J lost 2, with 8 bases in between. Germline CDR1 SGHRS, CDR2 YFSETQ. The DNA for the CDR3 is TGCGCCAGCAGCTTGGAGACATATAACACTGAAGCTTTCTTT. Translating gives CASSLETYNTEAFF.

The chain links TRBV7-9 to TRBJ2-3; 11 bases align to TRBD2. Germline-derived CDR1 and CDR2 are SEHNR and FQNEAQ (reference sequence). The CDR3 length is 16 residues. With 4 bases clipped from V and 0 bases from J, the junction kept 3 bases outside the gene matches. The CDR3, as DNA: TGTGCCAGCAGCTCGCGGACTAGCGGGAGCACAGATACGCAGTATTTT. Translation gives CASSSRTSGSTDTQYF.

The V and J genes are TRBV5-6 and TRBJ2-3; the D gene is possibly TRBD2 (6 bases). V dropped 3 bases and J dropped 1 base, with 12 bases sitting between them. Germline V gene lookup returns CDR1 SGHDT and CDR2 YYEEEE. The CDR3 sequence is 15 residues long. As DNA, the CDR3 is TGTGCCAGCAGCTCCCCCTGGGGGGGCACAGATACGCAGTATTTT. Its protein is CASSSPWGGTDTQYF.

The V gene is TRBV27, the J gene TRBJ1-5, with a possible D match to TRBD1 (5 bases). The CDR3 extends over 16 amino acids. The V end was cut by 5 bases, the J end by 3 bases, with 17 bases between. In germline, CDR1 is MNHEY, CDR2 SMNVEV (reference sequence). CDR3 bases: TGTGCCAGCAGTCCCCGCCGCGACAGATTCAATCAGCCCCAGCATTTT. Its protein product is CASSPRRDRFNQPQHF.

This chain connects TRBV27 to TRBJ1-1; TRBD1 agrees at 9 bases. Looked up from germline, CDR1 is MNHEY and CDR2 is SMNVEV (reference sequence). This CDR3 spans 14 amino acids. With V trimmed by 6 bases and J by 5 bases, 7 bases remained unmatched. The CDR3, as DNA: TGTGCCAGCAGCCACGGACAGGGGAGAACTGAAGCTTTCTTT. Amino acid sequence: CASSHGQGRTEAFF.

This clone appeared a single time. The chain joins TRBV13 to TRBJ2-7; tentatively, D is TRBD2 (6 bases). Between the trimmed V and J ends, which lost 4 bases and 0 bases, there was a span of 7 bases. Germline V gene lookup returns CDR1 PRHDT and CDR2 FYEKMQ (reference sequence). This CDR3 has 13 residues. CDR3: CASSSGVSYEQYF. For the CDR3, the DNA is TGTGCCAGCAGCTCGGGGGTCTCCTACGAGCAGTACTTC.

V and J are TRBV5-1 and TRBJ2-3, with D possibly TRBD1 on 6 matching bases. Looked up from germline, CDR1 is SGHRS and CDR2 is YFSETQ. The CDR3 contains 13 residues. With 5 bases removed from V and 2 bases from J, the gap between germline ends came to 9 bases. The CDR3 sequence: CASRGHNTDTQYF. The CDR3 bases are TGCGCCAGCAGGGGACACAACACAGATACGCAGTATTTT.

The CDR3 protein is CASSPGHVSLSSGNTIYF. CDR3 sequence (DNA): TGTGCCAGCAGTCCAGGACATGTCAGCCTTTCCTCTGGAAACACCATATATTTT. This sequence joins TRBV28 and TRBJ1-3; tentative D call: TRBD1 (5 bases). V was cut by 5 bases and J by 0 bases, with 20 bases left in between. Per the germline V gene, CDR1 is MDHEN and CDR2 is SYDVKM. This CDR3 has 18 amino acids.

The V gene is TRBV29-1, the J gene TRBJ2-2; D may be TRBD1 (5 bases). Germline V gene sequence: CDR1 SQVTM, CDR2 ANQGSEA. The V end lost 4 bases, the J end lost 0 bases, and 6 bases lay between the germline ends. CDR3 length equals 13 residues. CDR3 amino acids: CSVVGPNTGELFF. The CDR3, as DNA: TGCAGCGTTGTGGGGCCGAACACCGGGGAGCTGTTTTTT.

The V call is TRBV29-1, the J call TRBJ2-1, with 9 bases that match TRBD1. V trimming: 5 bases; J trimming: 7 bases; junction bases outside the gene matches: 9. The V gene's germline CDR1 is SQVTM and CDR2 ANQGSEA. CDR3 size: 14 residues. The CDR3 here is CSVNTGGLGNEQFF. The CDR3 region has the DNA TGCAGCGTTAACACAGGGGGCCTCGGTAATGAGCAGTTCTTC.

The genes are TRBV13 and TRBJ1-1, with 7 bases fitting TRBD1. CDR1 PRHDT and CDR2 FYEKMQ come from the germline V gene (reference sequence). The junction had 2 bases not matched to a gene; V was cut back by 1 base and J by 0 bases. The CDR3 runs 15 residues. CDR3: CASSLEGGMNTEAFF. The CDR3 nucleotides are TGTGCCAGCAGCTTAGAAGGGGGCATGAACACTGAAGCTTTCTTT.

V gene TRBV7-8 combines with J gene TRBJ2-7, with 9 bases aligning to TRBD1. V dropped 6 bases and J dropped 4; count of bases not matched to a gene: 4. CDR1 and CDR2 from the germline V gene are SGHVS and FQNEAQ. This CDR3 is 13 amino acids long. The CDR3 region has the DNA TGTGCCAGCAGGCCTGGACAGGGGTACGAGCAGTACTTC. Protein sequence: CASRPGQGYEQYF.

The V gene is TRBV28, the J gene TRBJ1-4; 10 nucleotides line up with TRBD1. The CDR3 spans 14 residues. The germline CDR1 and CDR2 sequences are MDHEN and SYDVKM. With 6 bases clipped from V and 8 bases from J, the junction kept 6 bases outside the gene matches. CDR3 nucleotides: TGTGCCAGCAGCTCCGGGACAGGGGAGGAAAAACTGTTTTTT. Translated, it gives CASSSGTGEEKLFF. The whole variable domain, filled in from reference TRBV28 and TRBJ1-4, reads DVKVTQSSRYLVKRTGEKVFLECVQDMDHENMFWYRQDPGLGLRLIYFSYDVKMKEKGDIPEGYSVSREKKERFSLILESASTNQTSMYLCASSSGTGEEKLFFGSGTQLSVL.

The chain couples TRBV9 to TRBJ2-3; 15 positions match TRBD2. Germline V CDR1 and CDR2: SGDLS, YYNGEE. The CDR3 consists of 19 residues. The V gene end was trimmed by 1 base and the J gene end by 5 bases; junction bases not matched to a gene: 11. The CDR3: CASSVSGLAGGGGKDTQYF. CDR3 coding DNA: TGTGCCAGCAGCGTATCAGGACTAGCGGGAGGGGGGGGTAAAGATACGCAGTATTTT. Based on the CDR3 plus reference TRBV9 and TRBJ2-3, the full variable domain is DSGVTQTPKHLITATGQRVTLRCSPRSGDLSVYWYQQSLDQGLQFLIQYYNGEERAKGNILERFSAQQFPDLHSELNLSSLELGDSALYFCASSVSGLAGGGGKDTQYFGPGTRLTVL.

The chain is built from TRBV6-1 and TRBJ1-5; 7 nucleotides agree with TRBD1. CDR3 length: 15 amino acids. J lost 0 bases, V lost 4 bases, and 3 bases had no gene match. Germline V gene data show CDR1 as MNHNS and CDR2 as SASEGT. The CDR3 reads CASSAGTDSNQPQHF. The CDR3 region has the DNA TGTGCCAGCAGTGCGGGGACAGATAGCAATCAGCCCCAGCATTTT.

The rearrangement links TRBV7-2 to TRBJ1-1; D perhaps matches TRBD1 (6 bases). The CDR3 runs 15 residues. Trimming stripped 6 bases from V and 4 bases from J, with 18 bases between. Germline V gene lookup returns CDR1 SGHTA and CDR2 FQGNSA. The CDR3 reads CASRPPGGQATEAFF. The CDR3 DNA is TGTGCCAGCAGACCCCCCGGGGGGCAGGCCACTGAAGCTTTCTTT.